What follows is one T cell receptor beta chain and its context. The antigen it recognizes is unknown. No base-level quality is on record; no much larger clone is a single base apart. The data stem from a study of blood T cell repertoires in COVID-19 (dated by TCRdb to the early 2020s). Regarding the study in general: The collaborator samples originated in the United States, Italy and Spain and spanned the acute and convalescent phases of COVID-19. The repertoires were made available in a free public database intended to serve as a resource for research on the immune response to SARS-CoV-2. Where HLA class I and class II types were available, the types were taken from metadata supplied by the sample provider, not from assay-based typing. The sample metadata nearly always contained a de-identified subject ID, COVID-19 status, age in years and sex. Deeply sampled blood TCRbeta repertoires from subjects exposed to, actively infected with, or recovered from COVID-19 were included in the dataset. The material from the prospective study consisted of cDNA or gDNA derived from T cells, B-cell-depleted T cells, or PBMCs. Samples came from the ongoing ImmuneRACE study (first 160 participants) plus 1,254 subjects from 6 global collaborators. General conclusions and limits of the study: How much clinical and demographic metadata was included differed by source and by participant, and the metadata was provided uncurated.

For CDR1 and CDR2, the germline V gene lists SGHRS and YFSETQ. The CDR3 goes from the cysteine to the phenylalanine over 12 residues. The sequence is cut down to CDR3 DNA, 36 bases in frame from base 1. Between the V and J ends, shortened by 0 bases and 10 bases respectively, the junction contains 10 bases. Each collaborating institution followed its own protocols to collect whole blood in K2EDTA tubes. For TCRbeta analysis, collaborator samples were shipped as frozen whole blood, as isolated PBMCs, or as DNA extracted from either sample type. TCRbeta CDR3 regions were amplified from genomic DNA using the immunoSEQ Assay, a bias-controlled multiplex PCR. Per the original workflow: The number of nucleated cells in each sample was estimated from the amplification of reference gene primers within the assay. Sequence reads were collapsed and filtered to measure the absolute abundance of every unique TCRbeta CDR3 rearrangement. For each sample, productive Simpson clonality was calculated by taking the square root of Simpson's diversity index across productive rearrangements. Held by TCRdb, this immuneACCESS table contains in-frame sequences only and omits some clones. Under half of the omission traces to an unresolved V gene where checked; the cause of the rest is unknown. The V and J calls and clone size come from that table; D and trimming were worked out from the DNA. The sample profile shows roughly 200,000 clones; around 84% of them were found once. The top ten constitute 20% of the sample.

The sequenced material came from peripheral blood. The sequence joins TRBV5-1 to TRBJ1-1; TRBD1 could be the D gene, as 5 bases match. The source of this sequence is a human donor in a cohort sampled during active COVID-19. CDR3 loop: CASSLEGEGAFF. The DNA sequence is given as TGCGCCAGCAGCTTGGAAGGGGAAGGAGCTTTCTTT.